These T cell receptor beta chains were read from a single sample in a study of cytomegalovirus exposure and HLA in healthy donors. The table came from immunoSEQ multiplex PCR; TCRdb's copy has only in-frame clones and leaves some out. The sample lists some 140,000 clones, roughly four fifths occurring once. Specimen: PBMCs. These receptors all stem from a man aged 25-40 years in good health and CMV-seropositive. The CDR3 runs from the conserved cysteine through the conserved F or W. Fields, in order: V gene, clone size, D gene, J gene, CDR3 DNA, CDR3 protein. D genes are given only for firm matches. Only some rows state a clone size, as once, few, many or a class for expanded clones.

v_gene: TRBV5-1; abundance: NA; d_gene: TRBD2; j_gene: TRBJ2-3; CDR3nt: TGCGCCAGCAACCGGGAGGAATTAAGAGATACGCAGTATTTT; CDR3aa: CASNREELRDTQYF
v_gene: TRBV7-2; abundance: NA; d_gene: NA; j_gene: TRBJ2-3; CDR3nt: TGTGCCAGCAGCTTAGTCCACGCGGGTACGCAGTATTTT; CDR3aa: CASSLVHAGTQYF
v_gene: TRBV5-1; abundance: once; d_gene: NA; j_gene: TRBJ2-3; CDR3nt: TGCGCCAGCAGCTCTGAGGGAGGTGCGCAGTATTTT; CDR3aa: CASSSEGGAQYF
v_gene: TRBV6-1; abundance: NA; d_gene: TRBD1; j_gene: TRBJ2-2; CDR3nt: TGTGCCAGCAGTGAGGCCTCCGGGACAGAAAACACCGGGGAGCTGTTTTTT; CDR3aa: CASSEASGTENTGELFF
v_gene: TRBV18; abundance: NA; d_gene: NA; j_gene: TRBJ2-7; CDR3nt: TGTGCCAGCTCACCAGGGGCGGCTAGCGAGTACGAGCAGTACTTC; CDR3aa: CASSPGAASEYEQYF
v_gene: TRBV15; abundance: NA; d_gene: TRBD2; j_gene: TRBJ2-3; CDR3nt: TGTGCCACCAGCAGGGATTTATATAGCGGGAGTGGCACAGATACGCAGTATTTT; CDR3aa: CATSRDLYSGSGTDTQYF
v_gene: TRBV11-2; abundance: NA; d_gene: TRBD2; j_gene: TRBJ2-1; CDR3nt: TGTGCCAGCAGCCACGGACTAGCGGGACCCGCCGATGAGCAGTTCTTC; CDR3aa: CASSHGLAGPADEQFF
v_gene: TRBV7-9; abundance: few; d_gene: NA; j_gene: TRBJ1-1; CDR3nt: TGTGCCAGCAGCCTAGAGGCCGGGGATGAAGCTTTCTTT; CDR3aa: CASSLEAGDEAFF
v_gene: TRBV11-2; abundance: few; d_gene: TRBD1; j_gene: TRBJ1-6; CDR3nt: TGTGCCAGCAACCCCAAGGGGACAGGGAGTTCACCCCTCCACTTT; CDR3aa: CASNPKGTGSSPLHF
v_gene: TRBV5-1; abundance: NA; d_gene: TRBD1; j_gene: TRBJ1-2; CDR3nt: TGCGCCAGCAGCTTGGGGGACAGGGGTGCCTATGGCTACACCTTC; CDR3aa: CASSLGDRGAYGYTF
v_gene: TRBV5-1; abundance: NA; d_gene: NA; j_gene: TRBJ1-4; CDR3nt: TGCGCCAGCAGCTCCGGGGGGCAGGGGGAAAAACTGTTTTTT; CDR3aa: CASSSGGQGEKLFF
v_gene: TRBV7-9; abundance: once; d_gene: TRBD1; j_gene: TRBJ2-1; CDR3nt: TGTGCCAGCAGCTTATGGGGGACAGGGGATCTGGATGAGCAGTTCTTC; CDR3aa: CASSLWGTGDLDEQFF
v_gene: TRBV7-9; abundance: NA; d_gene: TRBD1; j_gene: TRBJ2-5; CDR3nt: TGTGCCAGCAGCTTATTCAAGGGACAGGCCCGGCAAGAGACCCAGTACTTC; CDR3aa: CASSLFKGQARQETQYF
v_gene: TRBV10-1; abundance: NA; d_gene: NA; j_gene: TRBJ2-5; CDR3nt: TGCGCCAGCACCCCAGTGCAAGAGACCCAGTACTTC; CDR3aa: CASTPVQETQYF
v_gene: TRBV27; abundance: NA; d_gene: TRBD1; j_gene: TRBJ1-2; CDR3nt: TGTGCCAGCAGTCCCTTCGGGACAGGGGCGTGGGGCTACACCTTC; CDR3aa: CASSPFGTGAWGYTF
v_gene: TRBV11-3; abundance: once; d_gene: TRBD2; j_gene: TRBJ2-2; CDR3nt: TGTGCCAGCAGCAGACTAGCTGTGACCGGGGAGCTGTTTTTT; CDR3aa: CASSRLAVTGELFF
v_gene: TRBV7-2; abundance: NA; d_gene: NA; j_gene: TRBJ2-3; CDR3nt: TGTGCCAGCAGCTTAGCCGGGAGCCCCGCTGGCACAGATACGCAGTATTTT; CDR3aa: CASSLAGSPAGTDTQYF
v_gene: TRBV6-5; abundance: NA; d_gene: TRBD2; j_gene: TRBJ2-1; CDR3nt: TGTGCCAGCAGTTACTCGGGCCTAGCGGGAAGTGAGCAGTTCTTC; CDR3aa: CASSYSGLAGSEQFF
v_gene: TRBV4-3; abundance: few; d_gene: NA; j_gene: TRBJ1-1; CDR3nt: TGCGCCAGCAGCCAAGGTTCGAGTGAAGCTTTCTTT; CDR3aa: CASSQGSSEAFF
v_gene: TRBV7-9; abundance: NA; d_gene: NA; j_gene: TRBJ2-5; CDR3nt: TGTGCCAGCAGCTTCACGCAGGGGGGTGGAGAGACCCAGTACTTC; CDR3aa: CASSFTQGGGETQYF
v_gene: TRBV5-1; abundance: NA; d_gene: NA; j_gene: TRBJ2-3; CDR3nt: TGCGCCAGCAGCTTGGCCGACAGAGCCACAGATACGCAGTATTTT; CDR3aa: CASSLADRATDTQYF
v_gene: TRBV27; abundance: NA; d_gene: TRBD1; j_gene: TRBJ1-2; CDR3nt: TGTGCCAGCAGTGTACCGGGACAGTCGAAGGGCTACACCTTC; CDR3aa: CASSVPGQSKGYTF
v_gene: TRBV18; abundance: NA; d_gene: TRBD1; j_gene: TRBJ1-2; CDR3nt: TGTGCCAGCTCACTAGGGACAGGGGATGGCTACACCTTC; CDR3aa: CASSLGTGDGYTF
v_gene: TRBV5-1; abundance: NA; d_gene: TRBD1; j_gene: TRBJ2-1; CDR3nt: TGCGCCAGCAGCACGGGCACCGGGACAGGGGGCCTCAATGAGCAGTTCTTC; CDR3aa: CASSTGTGTGGLNEQFF
v_gene: TRBV10-1; abundance: NA; d_gene: TRBD2; j_gene: TRBJ2-1; CDR3nt: TGCGCCAGCAGTGAACTAACGGGGGGGCCCGGGGATGAGCAGTTCTTC; CDR3aa: CASSELTGGPGDEQFF
v_gene: TRBV7-3; abundance: NA; d_gene: TRBD2; j_gene: TRBJ2-1; CDR3nt: TGTGCCAGCAGCTTAATGGGACTAGCGACCGGAGATGAGCAGTTCTTC; CDR3aa: CASSLMGLATGDEQFF
v_gene: TRBV11-2; abundance: once; d_gene: NA; j_gene: TRBJ1-5; CDR3nt: TGTGCCAGCAGCCTTGACAGGTTCAATCAGCCCCAGCATTTT; CDR3aa: CASSLDRFNQPQHF
v_gene: TRBV14; abundance: NA; d_gene: TRBD1; j_gene: TRBJ1-2; CDR3nt: TGTGCCAGCAGCCAAACAGGGGTCTCTTATGGCTACACCTTC; CDR3aa: CASSQTGVSYGYTF
v_gene: TRBV7-6; abundance: NA; d_gene: TRBD2; j_gene: TRBJ2-1; CDR3nt: TGTGCCAGCAGCTTTAAGGGACTAGCGGGGGGGCCGGCTTCTAATGAGCAGTTCTTC; CDR3aa: CASSFKGLAGGPASNEQFF
v_gene: TRBV7-7; abundance: NA; d_gene: TRBD1; j_gene: TRBJ2-2; CDR3nt: TGTGCCAGCAGGGTGGGACAGGCGATCAGCACCGGGGAGCTGTTTTTT; CDR3aa: CASRVGQAISTGELFF
v_gene: TRBV23-1; abundance: NA; d_gene: NA; j_gene: TRBJ1-5; CDR3nt: TGCGCCAGCGGATCCAGCGGAAATCAGCCCCAGCATTTT; CDR3aa: CASGSSGNQPQHF
v_gene: TRBV6-1; abundance: NA; d_gene: NA; j_gene: TRBJ2-7; CDR3nt: TGTGCCAGCAGTGAATACGTAGGACACTCCTACGAGCAGTACTTC; CDR3aa: CASSEYVGHSYEQYF
v_gene: TRBV18; abundance: once; d_gene: TRBD2; j_gene: TRBJ2-1; CDR3nt: TGTGCCAGCTCACCAGGACTAGCGGGGGATAATGAGCAGTTCTTC; CDR3aa: CASSPGLAGDNEQFF
v_gene: TRBV29-1; abundance: NA; d_gene: TRBD2; j_gene: TRBJ2-1; CDR3nt: TGCAGCCTAGCCGGGACTAGCGGGAGAGTCAATGAGCAGTTCTTC; CDR3aa: CSLAGTSGRVNEQFF
v_gene: TRBV4-1; abundance: NA; d_gene: NA; j_gene: TRBJ1-1; CDR3nt: TGCGCCAGCAGCCAGCATGCGGTGGAACCTATGAACACTGAAGCTTTCTTT; CDR3aa: CASSQHAVEPMNTEAFF
v_gene: TRBV9; abundance: NA; d_gene: NA; j_gene: TRBJ1-1; CDR3nt: TGTGCCAGCAGCCCCGGGGGGCCCCGGCCAGAAGCTTTCTTT; CDR3aa: CASSPGGPRPEAFF
v_gene: TRBV6-1; abundance: NA; d_gene: NA; j_gene: TRBJ2-5; CDR3nt: TGTGCCAGCAGTGTTTCCGGGACTCACCTCCAAGAGACCCAGTACTTC; CDR3aa: CASSVSGTHLQETQYF
v_gene: TRBV6-5; abundance: NA; d_gene: TRBD2; j_gene: TRBJ2-1; CDR3nt: TGTGCCACGCGAGCGGGATTCAACAATGAGCAGTTCTTC; CDR3aa: CATRAGFNNEQFF
v_gene: TRBV7-9; abundance: once; d_gene: TRBD2; j_gene: TRBJ2-5; CDR3nt: TGTGCCAGCAGCTTACTAGCGGGAGGGCCCGAGACCCAGTACTTC; CDR3aa: CASSLLAGGPETQYF
v_gene: TRBV18; abundance: NA; d_gene: TRBD2; j_gene: TRBJ2-2; CDR3nt: TGTGCCAGCTCACCAATGACTAGCGGGAGTACCGGGGAGCTGTTTTTT; CDR3aa: CASSPMTSGSTGELFF
v_gene: TRBV7-9; abundance: NA; d_gene: TRBD2; j_gene: TRBJ2-2; CDR3nt: TGTGCCAGCAGCTTAGGGCTAGCGGGAGAGAACACCGGGGAGCTGTTTTTT; CDR3aa: CASSLGLAGENTGELFF
v_gene: TRBV5-1; abundance: NA; d_gene: NA; j_gene: TRBJ2-7; CDR3nt: TGCGCCAGCAGCCCTGAGGGCCTCTACGAGCAGTACTTC; CDR3aa: CASSPEGLYEQYF
v_gene: TRBV5-4; abundance: NA; d_gene: NA; j_gene: TRBJ2-5; CDR3nt: TGTGCCAGCAGCTTGACAGGGTTGGAGACCCAGTACTTC; CDR3aa: CASSLTGLETQYF
v_gene: TRBV4-1; abundance: once; d_gene: TRBD2; j_gene: TRBJ2-1; CDR3nt: TGCGCCAGCAGCCACAATACACTAGCGGGGGTTTTGTTCTTC; CDR3aa: CASSHNTLAGVLFF
v_gene: TRBV6-5; abundance: NA; d_gene: NA; j_gene: TRBJ1-2; CDR3nt: TGTGCCAGCAGTTACTCAGGGGTCGGAGAATCCTATGGCTACACCTTC; CDR3aa: CASSYSGVGESYGYTF